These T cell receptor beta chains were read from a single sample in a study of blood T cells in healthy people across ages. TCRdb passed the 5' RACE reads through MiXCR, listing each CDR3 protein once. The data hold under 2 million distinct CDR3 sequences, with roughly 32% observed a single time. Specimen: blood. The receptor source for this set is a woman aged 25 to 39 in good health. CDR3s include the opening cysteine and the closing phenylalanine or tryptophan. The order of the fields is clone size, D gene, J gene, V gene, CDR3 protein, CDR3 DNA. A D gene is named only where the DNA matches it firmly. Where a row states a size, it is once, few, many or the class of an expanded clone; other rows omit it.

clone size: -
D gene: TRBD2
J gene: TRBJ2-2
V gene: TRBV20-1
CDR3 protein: CSARDRTSGAGELFF
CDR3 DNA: TGCAGTGCTAGAGATCGGACTAGCGGGGCCGGGGAGCTGTTTTTT

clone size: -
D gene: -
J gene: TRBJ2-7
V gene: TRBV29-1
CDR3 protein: CSVGIGRGEQYF
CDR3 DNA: TGCAGCGTTGGGATAGGCCGCGGCGAGCAGTACTTC

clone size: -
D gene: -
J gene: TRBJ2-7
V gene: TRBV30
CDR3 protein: CAWSVRYSYEQYF
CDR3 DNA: TGTGCCTGGAGTGTAAGGTACTCCTACGAGCAGTACTTC

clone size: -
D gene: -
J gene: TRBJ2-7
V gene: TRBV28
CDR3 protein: CASSTWGRDYKQYF
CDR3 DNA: TGTGCCAGCAGTACGTGGGGCAGAGACTACAAGCAGTACTTC

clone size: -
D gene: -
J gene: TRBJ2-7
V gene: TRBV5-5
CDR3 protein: CASSLDRDFRSEQYF
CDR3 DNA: TGTGCCAGCAGCTTGGACAGGGATTTTCGGAGCGAGCAGTACTTC

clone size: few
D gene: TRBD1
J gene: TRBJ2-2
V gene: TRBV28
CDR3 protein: CASRGTAALVGELFF
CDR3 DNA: TGTGCCAGCAGGGGGACAGCTGCCTTGGTCGGGGAGCTGTTTTTT

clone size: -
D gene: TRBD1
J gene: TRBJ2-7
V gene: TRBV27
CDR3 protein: CASRVQGSSYEQYF
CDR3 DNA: TGTGCCAGCAGGGTACAGGGGAGCTCCTACGAGCAGTACTTC

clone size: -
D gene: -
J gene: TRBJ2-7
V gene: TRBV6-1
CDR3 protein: CASSELGPGEQYF
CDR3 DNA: TGTGCCAGCAGTGAACTTGGTCCGGGGGAGCAGTACTTC

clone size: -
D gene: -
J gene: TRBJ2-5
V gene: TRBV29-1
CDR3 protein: CSVDRGQSFYDEQYF
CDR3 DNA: TGCAGCGTTGATCGCGGACAGTCATTTTACGATGAGCAGTACTTC

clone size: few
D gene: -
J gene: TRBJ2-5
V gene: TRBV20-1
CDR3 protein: CSAKGGETQYF
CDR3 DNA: TGCAGTGCTAAAGGAGGGGAGACCCAGTACTTC

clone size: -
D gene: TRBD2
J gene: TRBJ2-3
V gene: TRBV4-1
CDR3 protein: CASSTRDYTDTQYF
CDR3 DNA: TGCGCCAGCAGCACCCGGGACTACACAGATACGCAGTATTTT

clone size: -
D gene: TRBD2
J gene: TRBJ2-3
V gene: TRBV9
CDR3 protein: CASSVASGTSGGLSTDTQYF
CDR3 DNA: TGTGCCAGCAGCGTAGCGTCCGGGACTAGCGGGGGGCTGAGCACAGATACGCAGTATTTT

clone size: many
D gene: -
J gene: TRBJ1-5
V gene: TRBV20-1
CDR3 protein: CSAAEPGQPQHF
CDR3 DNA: TGCAGTGCTGCGGAACCCGGTCAGCCCCAGCATTTT

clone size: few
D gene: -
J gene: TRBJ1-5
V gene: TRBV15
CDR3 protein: CATSRGSLKPQHF
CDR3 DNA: TGTGCCACCAGCAGAGGCTCCCTCAAGCCCCAGCATTTT

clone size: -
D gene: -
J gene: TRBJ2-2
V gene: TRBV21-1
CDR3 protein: CARRVFANTGELFF
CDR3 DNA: TGTGCCAGAAGGGTCTTCGCGAACACCGGGGAGCTGTTTTTT

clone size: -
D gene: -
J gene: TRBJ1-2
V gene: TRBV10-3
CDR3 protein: CAISLSRDYGYTF
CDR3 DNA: TGTGCCATCAGTTTGTCCAGGGACTATGGCTACACCTTC

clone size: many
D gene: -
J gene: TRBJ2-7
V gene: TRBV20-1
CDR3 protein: CSAGAPSEQYF
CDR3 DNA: TGCAGTGCCGGCGCGCCCTCCGAGCAGTACTTC

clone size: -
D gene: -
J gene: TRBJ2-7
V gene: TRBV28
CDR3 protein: CASTAPGQEAYEQYF
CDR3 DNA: TGTGCCAGCACCGCACCAGGACAAGAAGCATACGAGCAGTACTTC

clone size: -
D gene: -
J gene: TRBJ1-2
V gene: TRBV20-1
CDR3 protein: CSARDRAQGNSYTF
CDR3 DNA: TGCAGTGCTAGAGATCGAGCACAGGGTAATAGCTACACCTTC

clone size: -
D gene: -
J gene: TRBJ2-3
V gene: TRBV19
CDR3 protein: CASSIGGTDTRYF
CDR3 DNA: TGTGCCAGTAGTATAGGGGGCACAGATACGCGGTATTTT

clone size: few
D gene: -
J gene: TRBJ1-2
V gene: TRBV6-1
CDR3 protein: CASSVPTGRELYGYTF
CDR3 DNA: TGTGCCAGCAGTGTCCCCACAGGCAGGGAACTCTATGGCTACACCTTC

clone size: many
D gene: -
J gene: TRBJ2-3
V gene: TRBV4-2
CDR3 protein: CASSQDGSPSAEGTQYF
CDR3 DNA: TGTGCCAGCAGCCAAGATGGTAGCCCATCCGCTGAGGGTACGCAGTATTTT

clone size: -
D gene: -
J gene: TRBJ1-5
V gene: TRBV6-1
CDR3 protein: CASSEAGGNRNQPQHF
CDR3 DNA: TGTGCCAGCAGTGAGGCAGGCGGGAATCGTAATCAGCCCCAGCATTTT

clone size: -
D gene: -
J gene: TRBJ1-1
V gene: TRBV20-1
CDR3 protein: CSATQETNTEAFF
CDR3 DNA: TGCAGTGCCACGCAGGAAACGAACACTGAAGCTTTCTTT

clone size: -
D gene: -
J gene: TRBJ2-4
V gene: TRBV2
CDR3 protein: CASRPGGGPKNIQYF
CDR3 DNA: TGTGCCAGCCGTCCAGGAGGGGGACCCAAAAACATTCAGTACTTC

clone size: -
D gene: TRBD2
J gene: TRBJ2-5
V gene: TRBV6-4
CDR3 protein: CAGSGRDLQGQETQYF
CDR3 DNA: TGTGCCGGCAGTGGGAGGGACCTGCAGGGCCAAGAGACCCAGTACTTC

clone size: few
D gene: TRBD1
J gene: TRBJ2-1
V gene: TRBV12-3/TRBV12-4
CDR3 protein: CASSSGTVHNEQFF
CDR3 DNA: TGTGCCAGCAGTTCCGGGACAGTACACAATGAGCAGTTCTTC

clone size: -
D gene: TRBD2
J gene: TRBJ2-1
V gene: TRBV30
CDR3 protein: CAWSTLAGANLGQFF
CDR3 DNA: TGTGCCTGGAGTACATTAGCGGGAGCGAACCTCGGGCAGTTCTTC

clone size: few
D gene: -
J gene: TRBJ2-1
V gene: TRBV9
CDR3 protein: CASSEPNRAEQFF
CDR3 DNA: TGTGCCAGCAGCGAACCGAACAGGGCCGAGCAGTTCTTC

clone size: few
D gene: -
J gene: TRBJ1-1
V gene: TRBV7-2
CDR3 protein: CATSGFSNTEAFF
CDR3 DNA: TGTGCCACCTCCGGGTTCTCGAACACTGAAGCTTTCTTT

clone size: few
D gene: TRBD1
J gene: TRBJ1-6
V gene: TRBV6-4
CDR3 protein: CASRQTGDDNSPLHF
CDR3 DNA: TGTGCCAGCAGACAAACAGGGGATGATAATTCACCCCTCCACTTT

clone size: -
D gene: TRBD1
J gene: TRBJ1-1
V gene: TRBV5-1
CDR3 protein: CASSYRTGGRNTEAFF
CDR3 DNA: TGCGCCAGCAGCTACAGGACAGGGGGGAGGAACACTGAAGCTTTCTTT

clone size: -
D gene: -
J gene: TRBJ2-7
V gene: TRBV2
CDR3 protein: CASTGRSDEQYF
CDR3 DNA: TGTGCCAGCACCGGTCGAAGCGACGAGCAGTACTTC

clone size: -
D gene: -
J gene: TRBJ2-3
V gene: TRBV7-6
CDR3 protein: CASSSISGTDTQYF
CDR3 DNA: TGTGCCAGCAGCTCAATTTCGGGCACAGATACGCAGTATTTT

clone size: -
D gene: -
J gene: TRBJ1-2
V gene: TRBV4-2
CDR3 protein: CASSQEQALGYTF
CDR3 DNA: TGTGCCAGCAGCCAAGAACAGGCTCTCGGCTACACCTTC

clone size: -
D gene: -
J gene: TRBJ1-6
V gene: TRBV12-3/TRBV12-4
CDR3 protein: CASSCVARNSPLHF
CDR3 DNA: TGTGCCAGCAGTTGTGTCGCCCGCAATTCACCCCTCCACTTT

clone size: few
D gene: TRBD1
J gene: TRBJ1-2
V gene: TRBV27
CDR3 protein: CASSQDREWFNGYTF
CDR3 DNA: TGTGCCAGCAGTCAGGACAGGGAGTGGTTTAATGGCTACACCTTC

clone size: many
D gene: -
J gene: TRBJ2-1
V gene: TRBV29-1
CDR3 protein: CSVELSRTYNEQFF
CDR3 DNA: TGCAGCGTTGAGCTTAGCAGAACCTACAATGAGCAGTTCTTC

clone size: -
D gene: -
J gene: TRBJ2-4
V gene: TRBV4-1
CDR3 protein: CASSQMNLAKNIQYF
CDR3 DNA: TGCGCCAGCAGCCAAATGAATCTAGCCAAAAACATTCAGTACTTC

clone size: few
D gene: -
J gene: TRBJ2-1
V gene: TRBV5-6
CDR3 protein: CASSLETRGEQFF
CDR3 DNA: TGTGCCAGCAGCTTGGAAACTAGGGGTGAGCAGTTCTTC

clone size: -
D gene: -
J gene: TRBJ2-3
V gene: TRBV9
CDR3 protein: CASSFSTGEDTQYF
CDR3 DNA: TGTGCCAGCAGCTTTTCCACGGGGGAGGATACGCAGTATTTT

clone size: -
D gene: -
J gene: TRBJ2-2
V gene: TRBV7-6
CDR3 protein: CASSLEGMNTGELFF
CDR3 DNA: TGTGCCAGCAGCTTGGAGGGGATGAACACCGGGGAGCTGTTTTTT

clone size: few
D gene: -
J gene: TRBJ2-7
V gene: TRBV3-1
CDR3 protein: CASSRLGGRGVHEQYF
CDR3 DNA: TGTGCCAGCAGCCGTCTAGGGGGCAGGGGGGTCCACGAGCAGTACTTC

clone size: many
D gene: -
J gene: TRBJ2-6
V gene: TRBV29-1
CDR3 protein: CSASVSGANVLTF
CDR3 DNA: TGCAGCGCCTCGGTCTCTGGGGCCAACGTCCTGACTTTC

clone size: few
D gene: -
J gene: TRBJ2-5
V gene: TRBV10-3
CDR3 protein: CAIQWGETQYF
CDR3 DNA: TGTGCCATTCAGTGGGGAGAGACCCAGTACTTC